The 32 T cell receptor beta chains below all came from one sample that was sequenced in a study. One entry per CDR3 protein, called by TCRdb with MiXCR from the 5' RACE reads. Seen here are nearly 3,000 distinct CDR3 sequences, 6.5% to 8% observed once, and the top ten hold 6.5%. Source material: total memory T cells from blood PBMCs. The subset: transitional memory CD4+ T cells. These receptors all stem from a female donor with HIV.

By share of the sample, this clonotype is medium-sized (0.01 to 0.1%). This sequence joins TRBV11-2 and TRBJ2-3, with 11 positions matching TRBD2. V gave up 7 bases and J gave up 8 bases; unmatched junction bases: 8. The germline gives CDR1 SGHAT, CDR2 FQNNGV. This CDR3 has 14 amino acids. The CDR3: CASTELAGAATQYF. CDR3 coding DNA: TGTGCCAGCACCGAACTAGCGGGGGCCGCTACGCAGTATTTT.

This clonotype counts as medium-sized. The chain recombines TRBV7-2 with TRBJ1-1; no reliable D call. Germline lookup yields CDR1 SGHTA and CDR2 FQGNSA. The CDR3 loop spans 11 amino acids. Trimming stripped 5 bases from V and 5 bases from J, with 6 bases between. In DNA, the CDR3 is TGTGCCAGCAGCGTCTGGACTGAAGCTTTCTTT. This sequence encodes CASSVWTEAFF. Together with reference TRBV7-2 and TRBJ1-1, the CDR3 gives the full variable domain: GAGVSQSPSNKVTEKGKDVELRCDPISGHTALYWYRQSLGQGLEFLIYFQGNSAPDKSGLPSDRFSAERTGGSVSTLTIQRTQQEDSAVYLCASSVWTEAFFGQGTRLTVV.

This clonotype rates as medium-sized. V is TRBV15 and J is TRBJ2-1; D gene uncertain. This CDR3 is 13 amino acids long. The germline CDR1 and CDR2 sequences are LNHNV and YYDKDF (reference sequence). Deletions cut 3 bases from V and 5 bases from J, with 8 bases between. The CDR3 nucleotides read TGTGCCACCAGCAGGCAGAAACACAATGAGCAGTTCTTC. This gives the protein CATSRQKHNEQFF.

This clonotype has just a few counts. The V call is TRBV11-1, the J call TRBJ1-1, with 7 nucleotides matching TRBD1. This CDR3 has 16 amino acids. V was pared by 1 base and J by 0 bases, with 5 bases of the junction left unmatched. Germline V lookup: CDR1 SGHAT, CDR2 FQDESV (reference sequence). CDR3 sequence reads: CASSLGLGQMNTEAFF. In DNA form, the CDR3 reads TGTGCCAGCAGCTTAGGTTTGGGACAGATGAACACTGAAGCTTTCTTT.

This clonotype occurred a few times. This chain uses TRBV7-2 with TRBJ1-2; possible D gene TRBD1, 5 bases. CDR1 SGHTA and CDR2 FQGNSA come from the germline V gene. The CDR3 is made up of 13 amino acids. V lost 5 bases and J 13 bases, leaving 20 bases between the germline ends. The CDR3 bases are TGTGCCAGCAGCCGCGGACAAATCCCCAGGGCCACCTTC. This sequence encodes CASSRGQIPRATF.

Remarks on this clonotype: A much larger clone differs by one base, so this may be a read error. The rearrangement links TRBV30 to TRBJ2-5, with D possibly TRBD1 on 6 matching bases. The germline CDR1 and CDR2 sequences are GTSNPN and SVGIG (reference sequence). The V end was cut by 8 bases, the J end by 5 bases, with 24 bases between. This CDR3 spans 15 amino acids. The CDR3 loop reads CATSPPEQGWETQYF. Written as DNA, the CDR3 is TGTGCCACCTCCCCACCGGAACAGGGCTGGGAGACCCAGTACTTC.

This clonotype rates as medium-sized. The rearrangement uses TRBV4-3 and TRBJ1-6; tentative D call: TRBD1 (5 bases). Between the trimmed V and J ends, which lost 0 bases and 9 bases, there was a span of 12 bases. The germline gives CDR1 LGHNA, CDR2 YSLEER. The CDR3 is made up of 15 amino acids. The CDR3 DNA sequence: TGCGCCAGCAGCCAAGAGGTCTCGGGGGGTTCACCCCTCCACTTT. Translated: CASSQEVSGGSPLHF.

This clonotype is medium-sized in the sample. CDR3 sequence (DNA): TGCAGTGCTAAGGACGGCCTCATGAACACTGAAGCTTTCTTT. It specifies CSAKDGLMNTEAFF. The chain has TRBV20-1 and TRBJ1-1; D is unclear. CDR1 and CDR2 from the germline V gene are DFQATT and SNEGSKA (reference sequence). The CDR3 runs to 14 residues. Trimming cost V 4 bases and J 0 bases, with 12 bases left between them.

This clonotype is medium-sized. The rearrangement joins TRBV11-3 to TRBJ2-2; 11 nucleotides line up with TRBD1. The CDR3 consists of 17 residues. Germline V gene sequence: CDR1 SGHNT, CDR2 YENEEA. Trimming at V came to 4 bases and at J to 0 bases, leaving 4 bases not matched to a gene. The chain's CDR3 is CASSYGTGGSNTGELFF. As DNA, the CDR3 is TGTGCCAGCAGCTATGGGACAGGGGGATCGAACACCGGGGAGCTGTTTTTT.

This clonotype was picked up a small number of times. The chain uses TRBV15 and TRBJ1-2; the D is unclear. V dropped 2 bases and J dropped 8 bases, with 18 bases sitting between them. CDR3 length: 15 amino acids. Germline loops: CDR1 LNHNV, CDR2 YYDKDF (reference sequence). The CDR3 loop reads CATSRPGRDGFGYTF. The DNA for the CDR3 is TGTGCCACCAGCAGACCGGGAAGGGATGGCTTCGGCTACACCTTC. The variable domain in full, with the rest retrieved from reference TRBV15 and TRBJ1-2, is DAMVIQNPRYQVTQFGKPVTLSCSQTLNHNVMYWYQQKSSQAPKLLFHYYDKDFNNEADTPDNFQSRRPNTSFCFLDIRSPGLGDTAMYLCATSRPGRDGFGYTFGSGTRLTVV.

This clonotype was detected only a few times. As DNA, the CDR3 is TGCAGTGCTCTGAATCCGACAGGGCATAGCAATCAGCCCCAGCATTTT. Amino acids: CSALNPTGHSNQPQHF. The genes are TRBV20-1 and TRBJ1-5, with TRBD1 identical over 7 bases. The CDR3 totals 16 residues. V shed 5 bases, J shed 0 bases, and the junction held 10 bases outside the gene matches. Germline values: CDR1 DFQATT, CDR2 SNEGSKA (reference sequence).

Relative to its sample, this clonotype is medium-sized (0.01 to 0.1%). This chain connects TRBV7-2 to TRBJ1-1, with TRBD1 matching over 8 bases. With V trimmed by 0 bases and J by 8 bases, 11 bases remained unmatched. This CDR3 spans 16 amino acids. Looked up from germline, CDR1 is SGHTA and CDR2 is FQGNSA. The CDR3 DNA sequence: TGTGCCAGCAGCTTAGCGGCCGGGACAGGCCAGGCGGAAGCTTTCTTT. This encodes CASSLAAGTGQAEAFF.

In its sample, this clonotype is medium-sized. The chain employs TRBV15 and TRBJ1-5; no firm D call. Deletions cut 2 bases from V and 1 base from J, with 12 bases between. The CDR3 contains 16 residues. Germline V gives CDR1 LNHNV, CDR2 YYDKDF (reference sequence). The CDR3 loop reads CATSRWSGGSNQPQHF. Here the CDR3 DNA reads TGTGCCACCAGCAGATGGTCGGGTGGGAGCAATCAGCCCCAGCATTTT.

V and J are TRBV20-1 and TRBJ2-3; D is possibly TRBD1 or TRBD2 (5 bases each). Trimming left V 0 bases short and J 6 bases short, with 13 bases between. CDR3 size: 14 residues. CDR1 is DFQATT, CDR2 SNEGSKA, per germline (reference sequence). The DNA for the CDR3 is TGCAGTGCTAGAGATCTGTTGGGGGTGGATACGCAGTATTTT. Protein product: CSARDLLGVDTQYF.

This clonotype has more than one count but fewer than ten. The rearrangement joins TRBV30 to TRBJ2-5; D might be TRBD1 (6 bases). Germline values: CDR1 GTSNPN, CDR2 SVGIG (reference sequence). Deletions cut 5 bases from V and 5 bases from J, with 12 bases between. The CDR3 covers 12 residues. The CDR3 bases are TGTGCCTGGGCCGGGACATGGGAGACCCAGTACTTC. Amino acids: CAWAGTWETQYF.

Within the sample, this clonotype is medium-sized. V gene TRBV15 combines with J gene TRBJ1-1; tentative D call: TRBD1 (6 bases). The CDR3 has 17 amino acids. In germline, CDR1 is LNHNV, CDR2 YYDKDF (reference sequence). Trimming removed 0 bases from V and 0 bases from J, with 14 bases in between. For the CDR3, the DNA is TGTGCCACCAGCAGAGATTACCTTACAGGGATGAACACTGAAGCTTTCTTT. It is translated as CATSRDYLTGMNTEAFF.

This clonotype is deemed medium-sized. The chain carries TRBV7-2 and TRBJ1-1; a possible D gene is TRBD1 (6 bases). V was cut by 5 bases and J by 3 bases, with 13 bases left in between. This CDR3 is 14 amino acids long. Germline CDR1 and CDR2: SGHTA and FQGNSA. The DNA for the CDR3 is TGTGCCAGCAGCCCCTCGGGGGGCTACACTGAAGCTTTCTTT. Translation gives CASSPSGGYTEAFF.

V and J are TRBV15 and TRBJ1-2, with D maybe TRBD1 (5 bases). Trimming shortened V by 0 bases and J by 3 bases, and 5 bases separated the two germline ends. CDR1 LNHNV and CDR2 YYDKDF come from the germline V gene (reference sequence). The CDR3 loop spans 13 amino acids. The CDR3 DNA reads TGTGCCACCAGCAGAGAGACAGACTATGGCTACACCTTC. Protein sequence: CATSRETDYGYTF.

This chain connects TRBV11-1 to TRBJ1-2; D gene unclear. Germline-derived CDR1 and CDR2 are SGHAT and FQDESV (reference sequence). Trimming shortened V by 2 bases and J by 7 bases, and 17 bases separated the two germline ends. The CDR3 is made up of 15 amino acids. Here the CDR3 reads CASSLLGIGSAGYTF. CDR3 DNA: TGTGCCAGCAGCTTATTGGGTATAGGGAGCGCTGGCTACACCTTC.

CDR3 nucleotide sequence: TGCAGTGCTACCACCGGGACAGGGAGGGGCAATGAGCAGTTCTTC. This encodes CSATTGTGRGNEQFF. The V call is TRBV20-1, the J call TRBJ2-1, with 9 nucleotides matching TRBD1. Germline V gene lookup returns CDR1 DFQATT and CDR2 SNEGSKA (reference sequence). The CDR3 consists of 15 residues. The ends lost 4 bases at V and 6 bases at J; junction bases unmatched: 10.

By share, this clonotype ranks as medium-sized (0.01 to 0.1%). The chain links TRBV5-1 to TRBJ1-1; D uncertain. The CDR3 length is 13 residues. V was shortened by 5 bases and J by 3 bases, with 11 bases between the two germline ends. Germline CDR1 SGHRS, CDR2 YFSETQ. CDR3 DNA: TGCGCCAGCAGGACGACCGAATACACTGAAGCTTTCTTT. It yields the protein CASRTTEYTEAFF.

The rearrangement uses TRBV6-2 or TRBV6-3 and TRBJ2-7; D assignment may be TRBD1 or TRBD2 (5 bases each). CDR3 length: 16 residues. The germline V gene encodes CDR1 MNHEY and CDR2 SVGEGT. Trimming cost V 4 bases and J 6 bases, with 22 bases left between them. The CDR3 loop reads CASSSYNPGPSGEQYV. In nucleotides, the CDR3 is TGTGCCAGCAGTTCCTATAACCCGGGACCGAGCGGCGAGCAGTACGTC.

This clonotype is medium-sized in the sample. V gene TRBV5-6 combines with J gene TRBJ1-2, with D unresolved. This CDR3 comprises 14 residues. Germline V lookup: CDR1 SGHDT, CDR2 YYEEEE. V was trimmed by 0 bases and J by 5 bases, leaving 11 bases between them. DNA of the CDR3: TGTGCCAGCAGCTTGGACACACCTTCATATGGCTACACCTTC. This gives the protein CASSLDTPSYGYTF. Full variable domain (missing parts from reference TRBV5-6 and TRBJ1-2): DAGVTQSPTHLIKTRGQQVTLRCSPKSGHDTVSWYQQALGQGPQFIFQYYEEEERQRGNFPDRFSGHQFPNYSSELNVNALLLGDSALYLCASSLDTPSYGYTFGSGTRLTVV.

CDR3 in amino acids: CASSPGGQGYGYTF. For the CDR3, the DNA is TGTGCCAGCAGTCCAGGGGGACAGGGCTATGGCTACACCTTC. The genes are TRBV6-1 and TRBJ1-2, with 9 bases matching TRBD1. Germline loops: CDR1 MNHNS, CDR2 SASEGT. The CDR3 consists of 14 residues. V dropped 5 bases and J dropped 4; count of bases not matched to a gene: 5.

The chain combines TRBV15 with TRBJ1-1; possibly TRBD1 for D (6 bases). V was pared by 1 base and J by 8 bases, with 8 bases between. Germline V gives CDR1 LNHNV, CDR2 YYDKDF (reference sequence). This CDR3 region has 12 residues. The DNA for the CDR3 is TGTGCCACCAGCAGAGTTACAGGGGAAGCTTTCTTT. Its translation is CATSRVTGEAFF.

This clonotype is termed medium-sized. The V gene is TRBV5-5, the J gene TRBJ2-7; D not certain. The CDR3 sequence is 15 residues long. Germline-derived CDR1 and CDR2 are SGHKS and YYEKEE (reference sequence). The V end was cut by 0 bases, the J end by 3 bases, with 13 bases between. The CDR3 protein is CASSLAGTNSYEQYV. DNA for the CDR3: TGTGCCAGCAGCTTGGCCGGAACAAATAGCTACGAGCAGTACGTC.

CDR3 sequence (DNA): TGTGCCAGCAGCTCCCGCCACGGGACGGAACTTAATTCACCCCTCCACTTT. Encoded protein: CASSSRHGTELNSPLHF. The chain combines TRBV7-9 with TRBJ1-6, with D maybe TRBD1 (5 bases). CDR3 length: 17 amino acids. V lost 4 bases and J lost 6, with 19 bases in between. Germline loops: CDR1 SEHNR, CDR2 FQNEAQ (reference sequence).

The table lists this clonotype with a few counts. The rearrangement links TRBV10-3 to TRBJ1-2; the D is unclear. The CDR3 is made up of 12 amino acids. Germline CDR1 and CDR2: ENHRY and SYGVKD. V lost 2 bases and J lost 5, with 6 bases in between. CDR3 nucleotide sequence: TGTGCCATCAGTGAGCATACGTATGGCTACACCTTC. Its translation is CAISEHTYGYTF.

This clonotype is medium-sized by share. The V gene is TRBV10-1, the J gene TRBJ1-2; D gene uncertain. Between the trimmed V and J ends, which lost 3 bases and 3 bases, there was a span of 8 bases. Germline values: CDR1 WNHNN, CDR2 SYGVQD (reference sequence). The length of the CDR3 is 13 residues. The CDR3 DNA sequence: TGCGCCAGCAGTGACTCCCTGGACTATGGCTACACCTTC. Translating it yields CASSDSLDYGYTF.

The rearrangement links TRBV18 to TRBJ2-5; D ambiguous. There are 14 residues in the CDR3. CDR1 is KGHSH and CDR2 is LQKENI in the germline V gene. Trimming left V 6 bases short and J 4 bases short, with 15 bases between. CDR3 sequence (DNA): TGTGCCAGCTCGGGGAATAGCCCATCAGAGACCCAGTACTTC. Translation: CASSGNSPSETQYF.

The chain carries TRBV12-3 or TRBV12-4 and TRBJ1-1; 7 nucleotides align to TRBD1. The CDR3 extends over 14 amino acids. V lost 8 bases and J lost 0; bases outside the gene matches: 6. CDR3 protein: CASGLTGVNTEAFF. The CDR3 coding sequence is TGTGCCAGCGGACTTACAGGGGTGAACACTGAAGCTTTCTTT.

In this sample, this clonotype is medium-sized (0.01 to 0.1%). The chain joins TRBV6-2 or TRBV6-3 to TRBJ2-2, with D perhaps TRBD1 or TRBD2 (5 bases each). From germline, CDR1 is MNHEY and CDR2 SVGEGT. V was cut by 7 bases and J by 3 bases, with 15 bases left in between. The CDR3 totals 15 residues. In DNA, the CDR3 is TGTGCCAGCAACTTACGGTGGGGGTACACCGGGGAGCTGTTTTTT. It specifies CASNLRWGYTGELFF.